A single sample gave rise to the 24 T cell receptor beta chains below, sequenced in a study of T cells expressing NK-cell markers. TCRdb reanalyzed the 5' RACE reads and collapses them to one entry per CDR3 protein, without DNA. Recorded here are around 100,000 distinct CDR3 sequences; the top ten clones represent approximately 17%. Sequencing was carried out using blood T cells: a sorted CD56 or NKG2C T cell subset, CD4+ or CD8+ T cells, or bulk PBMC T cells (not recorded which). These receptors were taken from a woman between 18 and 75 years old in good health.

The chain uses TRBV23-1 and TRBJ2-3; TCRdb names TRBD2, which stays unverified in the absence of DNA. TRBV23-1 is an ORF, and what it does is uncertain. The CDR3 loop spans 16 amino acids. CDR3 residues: CASRPSLAGATDTQYF.

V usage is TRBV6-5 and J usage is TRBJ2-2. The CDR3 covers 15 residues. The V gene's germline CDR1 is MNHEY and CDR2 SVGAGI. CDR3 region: CASSYSMGSTGELFF.

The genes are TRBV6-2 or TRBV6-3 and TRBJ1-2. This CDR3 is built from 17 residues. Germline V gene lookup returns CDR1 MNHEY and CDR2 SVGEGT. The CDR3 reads CASSYHQTAEANYGYTF.

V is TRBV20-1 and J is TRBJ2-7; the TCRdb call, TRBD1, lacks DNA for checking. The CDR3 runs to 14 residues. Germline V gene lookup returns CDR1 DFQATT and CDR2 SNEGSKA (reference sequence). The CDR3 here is CSAPNRDSIYEQYF.

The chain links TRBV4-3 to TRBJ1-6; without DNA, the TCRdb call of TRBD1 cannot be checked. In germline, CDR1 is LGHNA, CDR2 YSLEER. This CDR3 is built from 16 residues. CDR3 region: CASSQDPPALNSPLHF.

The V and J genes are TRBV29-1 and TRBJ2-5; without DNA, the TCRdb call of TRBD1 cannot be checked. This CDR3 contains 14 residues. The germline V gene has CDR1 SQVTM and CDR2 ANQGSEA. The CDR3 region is CSVLPVGQRETQYF.

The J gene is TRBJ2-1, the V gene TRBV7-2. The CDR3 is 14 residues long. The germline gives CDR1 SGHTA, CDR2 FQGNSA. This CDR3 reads CASSLGIIYNEQFF. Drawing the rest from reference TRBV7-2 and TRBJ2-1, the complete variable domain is GAGVSQSPSNKVTEKGKDVELRCDPISGHTALYWYRQSLGQGLEFLIYFQGNSAPDKSGLPSDRFSAERTGGSVSTLTIQRTQQEDSAVYLCASSLGIIYNEQFFGPGTRLTVL.

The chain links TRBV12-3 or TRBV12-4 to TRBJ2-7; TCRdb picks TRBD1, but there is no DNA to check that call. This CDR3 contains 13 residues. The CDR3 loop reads CASSPPWEYEQYF.

CDR3 in amino acids: CASSFSGSSYNEQFF. The chain recombines TRBV11-2 with TRBJ2-1; TCRdb calls TRBD2, which cannot be checked without DNA. The CDR3 extends over 15 amino acids. CDR1 and CDR2 from the germline V gene are SGHAT and FQNNGV.

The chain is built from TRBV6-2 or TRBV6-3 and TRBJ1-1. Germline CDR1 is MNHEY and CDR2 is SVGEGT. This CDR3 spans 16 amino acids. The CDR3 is CASSPSVRGGNTEAFF.

Here the CDR3 reads CSARVVLEQYF. The chain joins TRBV20-1 to TRBJ2-7. This CDR3 spans 11 amino acids. Germline V CDR1 and CDR2: DFQATT, SNEGSKA (reference sequence).

The CDR3 protein is CASSPQGQREKLFF. The V call is TRBV18, the J call TRBJ1-4. The germline gives CDR1 KGHSH, CDR2 LQKENI. The CDR3 is made up of 14 amino acids. Looking up the rest from reference TRBV18 and TRBJ1-4 gives the full variable domain: NAGVMQNPRHLVRRRGQEARLRCSPMKGHSHVYWYRQLPEEGLKFMVYLQKENIIDESGMPKERFSAEFPKEGPSILRIQQVVRGDSAAYFCASSPQGQREKLFFGSGTQLSVL.

The CDR3 loop is CASSLAANTDTQYF. The chain links TRBV12-3 or TRBV12-4 to TRBJ2-3. This CDR3 contains 14 residues.

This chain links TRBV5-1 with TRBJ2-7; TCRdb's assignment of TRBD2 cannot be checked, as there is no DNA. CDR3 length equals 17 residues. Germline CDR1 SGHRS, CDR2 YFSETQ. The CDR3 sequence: CASSLNFEGGKPYEQYF.

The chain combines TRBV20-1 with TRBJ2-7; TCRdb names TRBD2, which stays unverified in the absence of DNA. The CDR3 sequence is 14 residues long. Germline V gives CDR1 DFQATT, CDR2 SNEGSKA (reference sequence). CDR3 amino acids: CSARDLQRAYEQYF.

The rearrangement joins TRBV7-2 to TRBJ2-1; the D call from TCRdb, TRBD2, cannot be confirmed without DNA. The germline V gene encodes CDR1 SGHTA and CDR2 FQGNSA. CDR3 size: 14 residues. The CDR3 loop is CASSFAGGPVEQFF.

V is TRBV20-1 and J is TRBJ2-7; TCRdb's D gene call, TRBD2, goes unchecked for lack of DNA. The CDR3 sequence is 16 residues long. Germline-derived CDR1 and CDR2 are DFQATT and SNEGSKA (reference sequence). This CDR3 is CSASPGTSLSSYEQYF.

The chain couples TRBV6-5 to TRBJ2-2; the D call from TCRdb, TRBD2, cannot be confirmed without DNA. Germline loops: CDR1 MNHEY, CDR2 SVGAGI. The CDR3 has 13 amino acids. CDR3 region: CASSWRVTGELFF.

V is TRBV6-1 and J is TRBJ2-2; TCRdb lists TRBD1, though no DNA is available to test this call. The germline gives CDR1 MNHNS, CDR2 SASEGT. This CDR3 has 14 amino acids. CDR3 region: CASRKGQETGELFF.

CDR3 loop: CSLEGSYEQYF. The chain joins TRBV29-1 to TRBJ2-7. The CDR3 runs 11 residues. Germline V CDR1 and CDR2: SQVTM, ANQGSEA.

The CDR3 sequence: CASSLEVGGTALETQYF. This chain joins TRBV11-2 and TRBJ2-5; TCRdb proposes TRBD2, but this gene call is untestable without DNA. This CDR3 has 17 amino acids. Germline CDR1 SGHAT, CDR2 FQNNGV.

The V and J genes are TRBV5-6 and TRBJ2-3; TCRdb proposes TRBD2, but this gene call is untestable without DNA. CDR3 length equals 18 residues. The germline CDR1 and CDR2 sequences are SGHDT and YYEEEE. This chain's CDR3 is CASSLRTSGGAWEDTQYF.

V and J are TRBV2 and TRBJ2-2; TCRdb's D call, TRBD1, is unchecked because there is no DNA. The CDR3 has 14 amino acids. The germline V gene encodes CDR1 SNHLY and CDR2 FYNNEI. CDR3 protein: CASSEDSNTGELFF.

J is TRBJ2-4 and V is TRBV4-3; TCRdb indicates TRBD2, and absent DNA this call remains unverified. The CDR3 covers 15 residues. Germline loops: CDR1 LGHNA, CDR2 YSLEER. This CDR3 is CASSQDLAGRDIQYF.